A single sample is the source of the 17 T cell receptor beta chains below, sequenced in a study of CD8+ T cells in alopecia areata. The treatment denotes: oral pan-JAK inhibitor, 5-10 mg twice daily. After isolation, RNA underwent reverse transcription to generate cDNA as the sequencing template. Some clones are missing from TCRdb's copy, which holds only in-frame ones; the method was immunoSEQ multiplex PCR. The repertoire has some 130,000 clones, about 51% of them found once; the top ten carry around a sixth. Sequenced here: CD8+ T cells sorted from blood, sampled at week 4, from a patient treated with tofacitinib. Source of these receptors: a human donor with alopecia areata.

This clone was counted only a few times. The chain carries TRBV29-1 and TRBJ2-1, with D unclear. Between the trimmed V and J ends, which lost 7 bases and 8 bases, there was a span of 12 bases. Germline CDR1 is SQVTM and CDR2 is ANQGSEA. The CDR3 covers 11 residues. CDR3 sequence reads: CSADTSDEQFF. The CDR3 DNA reads as TGCAGCGCAGACACCTCCGATGAGCAGTTCTTC.

This clone was seen a handful of times. The rearrangement joins TRBV29-1 to TRBJ2-1; no clear D. The CDR3 runs to 11 residues. V was shortened by 7 bases and J by 5 bases, with 9 bases between the two germline ends. CDR1 SQVTM and CDR2 ANQGSEA come from the germline V gene. CDR3 sequence: CSARSDNEQFF. CDR3 nucleotides: TGCAGCGCCCGAAGCGACAATGAGCAGTTCTTC.

This clone occurred a few times. V gene TRBV27 combines with J gene TRBJ2-7; 7 bases align to TRBD1. The CDR3 consists of 16 residues. Germline trimming cut 6 bases from V and 3 bases from J; bases unmatched to any gene: 14. Germline values: CDR1 MNHEY, CDR2 SMNVEV (reference sequence). DNA for the CDR3: TGTGCCAGCAGCACATCCCCCCGACAGGGAATCTACGAGCAGTACTTC. Protein product: CASSTSPRQGIYEQYF.

The chain joins TRBV6-1 to TRBJ2-3; 12 nucleotides align to TRBD2. Germline assignment: CDR1 MNHNS and CDR2 SASEGT. J was trimmed by 4 bases and V by 4 bases; bases with no gene match: 3. The CDR3 is 15 amino acids. CDR3: CASSVTSGGPDTQYF. Here the CDR3 DNA reads TGTGCCAGCAGTGTGACTAGCGGGGGACCAGATACGCAGTATTTT.

The V and J genes are TRBV30 and TRBJ1-5, with D perhaps TRBD1 (5 bases). The length of the CDR3 is 13 residues. The ends were cut back, 2 bases at V and 9 bases at J, with 14 bases in the middle. CDR1 and CDR2 (germline): GTSNPN, SVGIG (reference sequence). CDR3 DNA sequence: TGTGCCTGGAGTATGGGGGACGTGGGGCCCCAGCATTTT. As protein: CAWSMGDVGPQHF.

This clone appeared a few times. The V and J genes are TRBV4-1 and TRBJ2-1; D call uncertain. The germline CDR1 and CDR2 sequences are MGHRA and YSYEKL. The CDR3 loop spans 13 amino acids. V was trimmed by 1 base and J by 6 bases, leaving 7 bases between them. The CDR3 region has the DNA TGCGCCAGCAGCCAAGGGTTGGGCAATGAGCAGTTCTTC. Its protein is CASSQGLGNEQFF.

The rearrangement uses TRBV29-1 and TRBJ1-1; 8 bases fit TRBD1. Per germline, CDR1 SQVTM and CDR2 ANQGSEA. Trimming at V came to 0 bases and at J to 10 bases, leaving 10 bases not matched to a gene. This CDR3 region has 14 residues. The DNA for the CDR3 is TGCAGCGTTGAAGATCACGCAGGGGGCAGGGGAGCTTTCTTT. It translates to CSVEDHAGGRGAFF.

The chain uses TRBV7-2 and TRBJ2-7; tentative D call: TRBD1 (5 bases). V was shortened by 5 bases and J by 2 bases, with 16 bases between the two germline ends. The CDR3 contains 15 residues. Germline CDR1 and CDR2: SGHTA and FQGNSA. The CDR3 loop is CASSPIADSPYEQYF. As DNA, the CDR3 is TGTGCCAGCAGCCCCATCGCTGACAGCCCCTACGAGCAGTACTTC.

The V and J genes are TRBV13 and TRBJ2-3; D unresolved. The CDR3 runs to 13 residues. V lost 5 bases and J 2 bases, leaving 8 bases between the germline ends. From germline, CDR1 is PRHDT and CDR2 FYEKMQ (reference sequence). The CDR3 sequence is CASSAATTDTQYF. CDR3 nucleotide sequence: TGTGCCAGCAGCGCCGCGACCACAGATACGCAGTATTTT.

J is TRBJ2-7 and V is TRBV29-1, with TRBD1 matching 8 bases. The germline V gene encodes CDR1 SQVTM and CDR2 ANQGSEA. J was trimmed by 4 bases and V by 7 bases; bases with no gene match: 9. The CDR3 has 13 residues. The CDR3 loop is CSARTGFSYEQYF. The CDR3 DNA reads as TGCAGCGCCCGGACAGGGTTCTCGTACGAGCAGTACTTC.

Remarks on this clone: The same CDR3 is also encoded by other DNA sequences in this sample. The CDR3 protein is CASSAGLAEYNEQFF. The CDR3 DNA reads as TGTGCCAGCAGCGCCGGACTAGCGGAGTACAATGAGCAGTTCTTC. V and J are TRBV9 and TRBJ2-1, with 10 bases lining up with TRBD2. CDR3 size: 15 residues. Germline lookup yields CDR1 SGDLS and CDR2 YYNGEE. V lost 3 bases, J lost 4 bases, and 4 bases stayed unmatched.

The chain uses TRBV5-1 and TRBJ1-1; tentative D call: TRBD1 (5 bases). The CDR3 runs to 15 residues. The V end was cut by 1 base, the J end by 0 bases, with 10 bases between. CDR1 SGHRS and CDR2 YFSETQ come from the germline V gene. As DNA, the CDR3 is TGCGCCAGCAGCTTGAGGGAGGGGATGAACACTGAAGCTTTCTTT. This translates into CASSLREGMNTEAFF.

The CDR3 reads CASSYERLVETQYF. Written as DNA, the CDR3 is TGTGCCAGCAGTTACGAGCGACTAGTGGAGACCCAGTACTTC. The chain has TRBV6-6 and TRBJ2-5, with D perhaps TRBD2 (6 bases). This CDR3 has 14 residues. Per germline, CDR1 MNHNY and CDR2 SVGAGI (reference sequence). V was pared by 2 bases and J by 5 bases, with 12 bases between.

This clone was seen more than once but under ten times. V and J are TRBV27 and TRBJ1-5, with D perhaps TRBD1 (6 bases). This CDR3 has 14 residues. The germline gives CDR1 MNHEY, CDR2 SMNVEV (reference sequence). V gave up 5 bases and J gave up 2 bases, with 10 bases separating them. The DNA of the CDR3 is TGTGCCAGCAGTATTAGACAGGGCAATCAGCCCCAGCATTTT. Amino acids: CASSIRQGNQPQHF.

The chain joins TRBV2 to TRBJ1-1; D ambiguous. CDR1 SNHLY and CDR2 FYNNEI come from the germline V gene. This CDR3 contains 12 residues. Between the trimmed V and J ends, which lost 1 base and 5 bases, there was a span of 5 bases. The CDR3 coding sequence is TGTGCCAGCAGTGAAGGAGGGACTGAAGCTTTCTTT. Protein: CASSEGGTEAFF.

This clone was seen only a few times. The chain combines TRBV6-5 with TRBJ2-5, with D hard to call. The germline gives CDR1 MNHEY, CDR2 SVGAGI. V lost 0 bases to trimming and J lost 5 bases, with 10 bases between them. This CDR3 is 14 amino acids long. Here the CDR3 reads CASSYSSDVETQYF. The CDR3 DNA follows: TGTGCCAGCAGTTACTCTTCCGATGTGGAGACCCAGTACTTC.

This chain uses TRBV11-1 with TRBJ1-2; 9 bases align to TRBD1. Germline lookup yields CDR1 SGHAT and CDR2 FQDESV (reference sequence). J lost 4 bases, V lost 5 bases, and 11 bases had no gene match. This CDR3 contains 16 residues. This chain's CDR3 is CASSIGTGRGGYGYTF. DNA of the CDR3: TGTGCCAGCAGCATCGGGACAGGGAGAGGGGGCTATGGCTACACCTTC.